This TCR beta chain was sequenced for a study of T cell responses to AZD1222 COVID-19 vaccine. Broader study findings: There were mostly white British donors and more females than males, and clonal diversity was possibly underestimated. Just a handful of AZD1222 recipients were seropositive at baseline. Spike-specific TCR depth and breadth grew after two AZD1222 doses. Repertoire sampling happened only post peak T cell response.

TCRdb's table, derived via immunoSEQ multiplex PCR, lists solely in-frame clones and lacks some. Of approximately 180,000 clones in the sample, 70% to 90% were seen once. CDR1 is SGHVS, CDR2 FNYEAQ, per germline. V dropped 5 bases and J dropped 2; count of bases not matched to a gene: 8. The CDR3 totals 15 residues. This clone appeared once. Its antigen is unidentified. The gene calls are TRBV7-6 and TRBJ2-5; 7 bases match TRBD1. This clonotype originated in an adult who received the MenACWY meningococcal vaccine as a control. Sequences were derived from peripheral blood, sampled 28 days after the second dose of the MenACWY control vaccine. This chain's CDR3 is CASSPGQLRQETQYF. CDR3 in DNA: TGTGCCAGCAGCCCGGGACAGCTTCGGCAAGAGACCCAGTACTTC.